Detailed here is one TCR beta chain. Its cognate antigen is unknown. These data come from a study of cytomegalovirus exposure and HLA in healthy donors. About the study: Both the approximately 120 validation repertoires and the approximately 700 first-cohort repertoires used the same platform, as reported by a later analysis. Study conclusions and caveats: It was 164 TCR beta chains that were listed as cytomegalovirus-associated. The classifier reportedly diagnosed cytomegalovirus status with high specificity and sensitivity. According to a subsequent analysis, TCR clusters from the first cohort were inclined to appear together in the roughly 110 validation repertoires.

This table comes from immunoSEQ multiplex PCR, and its TCRdb copy is limited to in-frame clones, with some not included. This sample has more than 95,000 clones, with roughly 86% found just once. V was shortened by 5 bases and J by 2 bases, with 11 bases between the two germline ends. Germline CDR1 reads SGHAT; CDR2 reads FQNNGV. The CDR3 consists of 14 residues. The receptor was isolated from a woman aged 18-29 years in good health and CMV-seropositive. The chain is built from TRBV11-2 and TRBJ2-3; D is undetermined. The sample taken for sequencing was PBMCs. CDR3 sequence reads: CASSRGVNTDTQYF. CDR3 coding DNA: TGTGCCAGCAGCCGCGGTGTAAACACAGATACGCAGTATTTT. Supplemented by reference TRBV11-2 and TRBJ2-3, the full variable domain reads EAGVAQSPRYKIIEKRQSVAFWCNPISGHATLYWYQQILGQGPKLLIQFQNNGVVDDSQLPKDRFSAERLKGVDSTLKIQPAKLEDSAVYLCASSRGVNTDTQYFGPGTRLTVL.